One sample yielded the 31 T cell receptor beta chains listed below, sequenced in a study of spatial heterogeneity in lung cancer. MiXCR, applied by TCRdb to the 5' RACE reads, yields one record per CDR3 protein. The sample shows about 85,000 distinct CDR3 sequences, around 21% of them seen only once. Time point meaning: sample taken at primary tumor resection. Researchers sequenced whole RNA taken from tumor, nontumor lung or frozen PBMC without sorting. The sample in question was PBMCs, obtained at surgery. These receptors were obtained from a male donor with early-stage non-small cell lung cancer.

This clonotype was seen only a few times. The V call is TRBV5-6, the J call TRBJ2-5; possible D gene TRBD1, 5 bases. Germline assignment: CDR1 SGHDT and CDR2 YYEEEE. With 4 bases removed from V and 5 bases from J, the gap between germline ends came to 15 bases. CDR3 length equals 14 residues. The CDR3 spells CASSIAGLPETQYF. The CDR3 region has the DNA TGTGCCAGCAGCATCGCAGGGTTGCCGGAGACCCAGTACTTC. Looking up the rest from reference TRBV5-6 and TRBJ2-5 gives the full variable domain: DAGVTQSPTHLIKTRGQQVTLRCSPKSGHDTVSWYQQALGQGPQFIFQYYEEEERQRGNFPDRFSGHQFPNYSSELNVNALLLGDSALYLCASSIAGLPETQYFGPGTRLLVL.

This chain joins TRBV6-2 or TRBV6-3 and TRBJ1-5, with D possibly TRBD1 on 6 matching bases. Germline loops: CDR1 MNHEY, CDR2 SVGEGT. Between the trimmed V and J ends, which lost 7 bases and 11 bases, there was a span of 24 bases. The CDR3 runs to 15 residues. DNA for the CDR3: TGTGCCAGCAACCGAGCCGGGACACCGCTTGAGACCCAGCATTTT. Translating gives CASNRAGTPLETQHF.

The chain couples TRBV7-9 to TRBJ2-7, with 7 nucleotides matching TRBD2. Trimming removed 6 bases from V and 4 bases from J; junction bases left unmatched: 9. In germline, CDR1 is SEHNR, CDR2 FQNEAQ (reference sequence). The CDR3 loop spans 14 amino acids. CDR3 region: CASSPTGGPYEQYF. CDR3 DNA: TGTGCCAGCAGTCCCACGGGGGGACCTTACGAGCAGTACTTC.

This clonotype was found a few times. CDR3 DNA: TGTGCCAGCAGTTTACTGGTTGGTGAGCAGTTCTTC. This sequence encodes CASSLLVGEQFF. This chain uses TRBV5-6 with TRBJ2-1; unclear D gene. The CDR3 is 12 residues long. The germline V and J ends were trimmed by 5 bases and 9 bases, with 12 bases remaining between them. Germline values: CDR1 SGHDT, CDR2 YYEEEE.

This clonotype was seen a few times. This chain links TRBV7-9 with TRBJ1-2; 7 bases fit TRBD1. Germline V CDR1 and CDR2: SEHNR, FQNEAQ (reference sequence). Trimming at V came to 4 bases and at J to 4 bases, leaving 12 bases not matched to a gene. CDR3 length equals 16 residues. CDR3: CASSSLQLGQSYGYTF. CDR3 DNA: TGTGCCAGCAGCTCACTACAGTTGGGACAGAGCTATGGCTACACCTTC.

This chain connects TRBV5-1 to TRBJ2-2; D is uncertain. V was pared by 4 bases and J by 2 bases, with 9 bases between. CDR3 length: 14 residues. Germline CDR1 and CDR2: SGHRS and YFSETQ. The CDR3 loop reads CASSTPANTGELFF. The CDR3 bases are TGCGCCAGCAGCACCCCGGCCAACACCGGGGAGCTGTTTTTT.

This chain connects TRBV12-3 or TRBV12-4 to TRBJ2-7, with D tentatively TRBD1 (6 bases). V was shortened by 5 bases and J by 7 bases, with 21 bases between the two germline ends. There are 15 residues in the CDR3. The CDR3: CASSPRPGALGEQYF. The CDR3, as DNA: TGTGCCAGCAGTCCCAGGCCAGGGGCCCTGGGGGAGCAGTACTTC.

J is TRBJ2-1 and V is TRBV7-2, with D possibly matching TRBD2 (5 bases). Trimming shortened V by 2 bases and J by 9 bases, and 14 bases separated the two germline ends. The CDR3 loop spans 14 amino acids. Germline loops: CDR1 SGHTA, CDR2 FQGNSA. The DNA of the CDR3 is TGTGCCAGCAGCTTAACGAGAAGTCGGGGTGAGCAGTTCTTC. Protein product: CASSLTRSRGEQFF.

The CDR3 reads CASSGSGTSDSGELFF. As DNA, the CDR3 is TGTGCCAGCAGCGGGTCCGGGACTAGCGATTCCGGGGAGCTGTTTTTT. The J gene is TRBJ2-2, the V gene TRBV7-2; 10 nucleotides align to TRBD2. The CDR3 covers 16 residues. Germline trimming cut 5 bases from V and 6 bases from J; bases unmatched to any gene: 9. Germline-derived CDR1 and CDR2 are SGHTA and FQGNSA.

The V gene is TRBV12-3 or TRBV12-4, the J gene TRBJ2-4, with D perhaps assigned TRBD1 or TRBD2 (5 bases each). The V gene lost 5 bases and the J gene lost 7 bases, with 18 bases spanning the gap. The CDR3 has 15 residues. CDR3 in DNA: TGTGCCAGCAGTCACCCGGGACCCGATAAGAACATTCAGTACTTC. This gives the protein CASSHPGPDKNIQYF.

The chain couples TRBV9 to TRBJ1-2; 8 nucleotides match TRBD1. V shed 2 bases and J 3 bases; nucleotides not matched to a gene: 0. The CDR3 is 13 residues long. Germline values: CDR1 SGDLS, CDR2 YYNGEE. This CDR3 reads CASSVDRDYGYTF. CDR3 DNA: TGTGCCAGCAGCGTGGACAGGGACTATGGCTACACCTTC.

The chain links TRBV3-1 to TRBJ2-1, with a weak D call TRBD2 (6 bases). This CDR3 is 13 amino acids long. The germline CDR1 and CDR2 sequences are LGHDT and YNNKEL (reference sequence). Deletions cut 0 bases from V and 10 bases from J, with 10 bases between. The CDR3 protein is CASSQDLLAEQFF. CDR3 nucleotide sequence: TGTGCCAGCAGCCAAGATTTGCTAGCGGAGCAGTTCTTC.

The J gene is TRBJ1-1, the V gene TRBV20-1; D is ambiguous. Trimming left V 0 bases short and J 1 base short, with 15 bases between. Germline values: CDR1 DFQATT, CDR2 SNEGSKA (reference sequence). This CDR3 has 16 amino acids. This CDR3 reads CSARDVGAGRNTEAFF. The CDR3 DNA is TGCAGTGCTAGAGACGTGGGAGCAGGAAGGAACACTGAAGCTTTCTTT.

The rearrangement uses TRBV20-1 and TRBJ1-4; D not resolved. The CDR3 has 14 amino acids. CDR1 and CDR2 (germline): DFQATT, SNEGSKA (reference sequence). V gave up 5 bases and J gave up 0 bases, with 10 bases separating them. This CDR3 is CSAGPVATNEKLFF. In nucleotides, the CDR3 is TGCAGTGCTGGGCCGGTTGCAACTAATGAAAAACTGTTTTTT.

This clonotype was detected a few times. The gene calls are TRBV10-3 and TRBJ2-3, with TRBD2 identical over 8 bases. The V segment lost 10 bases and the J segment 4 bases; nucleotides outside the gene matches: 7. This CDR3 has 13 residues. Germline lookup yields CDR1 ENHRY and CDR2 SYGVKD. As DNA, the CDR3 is TGTGCCACTCGGGGTAGCGGGGCAGATACGCAGTATTTT. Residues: CATRGSGADTQYF.

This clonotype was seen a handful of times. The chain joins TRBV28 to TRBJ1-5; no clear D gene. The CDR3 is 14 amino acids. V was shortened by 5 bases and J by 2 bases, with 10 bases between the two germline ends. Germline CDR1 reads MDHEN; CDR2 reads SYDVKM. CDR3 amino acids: CASSPEPGNQPQHF. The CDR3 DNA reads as TGTGCCAGCAGTCCAGAACCCGGCAATCAGCCCCAGCATTTT.

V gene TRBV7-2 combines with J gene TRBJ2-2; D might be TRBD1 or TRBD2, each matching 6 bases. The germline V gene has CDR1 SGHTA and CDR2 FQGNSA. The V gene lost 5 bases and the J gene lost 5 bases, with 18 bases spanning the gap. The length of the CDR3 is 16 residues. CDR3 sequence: CASSRWGADRTGELFF. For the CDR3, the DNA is TGTGCCAGCAGCCGATGGGGGGCAGACCGGACCGGGGAGCTGTTTTTT.

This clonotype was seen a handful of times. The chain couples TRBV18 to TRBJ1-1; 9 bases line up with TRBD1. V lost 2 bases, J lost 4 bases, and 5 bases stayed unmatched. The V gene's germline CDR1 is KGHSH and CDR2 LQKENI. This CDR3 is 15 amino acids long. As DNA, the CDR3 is TGTGCCAGCTCACCAAAGGGGACAGGGAGCACTGAAGCTTTCTTT. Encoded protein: CASSPKGTGSTEAFF.

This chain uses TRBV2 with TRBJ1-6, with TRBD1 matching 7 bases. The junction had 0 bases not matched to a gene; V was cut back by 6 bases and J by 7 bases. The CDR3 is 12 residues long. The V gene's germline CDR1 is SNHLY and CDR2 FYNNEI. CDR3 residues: CASRGQNSPLHF. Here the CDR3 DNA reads TGTGCCAGCAGGGGACAGAATTCACCCCTCCACTTT.

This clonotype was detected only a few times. The CDR3: CASRGLDSRTREQYF. The CDR3 region has the DNA TGTGCCAGCAGGGGGCTGGACAGTCGTACGAGGGAGCAGTACTTC. This chain connects TRBV28 to TRBJ2-7, with D possibly TRBD1 on 6 matching bases. V lost 6 bases and J lost 7, with 22 bases in between. Germline assignment: CDR1 MDHEN and CDR2 SYDVKM. The CDR3 runs to 15 residues.

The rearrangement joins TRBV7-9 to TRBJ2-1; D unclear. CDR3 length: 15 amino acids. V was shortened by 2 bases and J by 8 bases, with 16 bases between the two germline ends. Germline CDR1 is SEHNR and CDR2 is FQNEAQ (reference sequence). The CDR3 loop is CASSLMGRGSDEQFF. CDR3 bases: TGTGCCAGCAGCTTAATGGGTCGAGGAAGCGATGAGCAGTTCTTC.

For the CDR3, the DNA is TGCAGCGTAGGCTACCTACAGGGGGCGGTTGGTAGAAATGAGCAGTTCTTC. Encoded protein: CSVGYLQGAVGRNEQFF. The chain couples TRBV29-1 to TRBJ2-1; 9 nucleotides match TRBD1. Germline V gene sequence: CDR1 SQVTM, CDR2 ANQGSEA. The CDR3 runs to 17 residues. Trimming removed 6 bases from V and 7 bases from J; junction bases left unmatched: 19.

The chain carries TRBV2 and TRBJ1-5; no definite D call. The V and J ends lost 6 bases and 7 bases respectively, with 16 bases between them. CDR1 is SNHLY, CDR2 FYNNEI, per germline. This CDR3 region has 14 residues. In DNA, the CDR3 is TGTGCCAGCAGCCCCGGACTGGGCGACCAGCCCCAGCATTTT. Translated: CASSPGLGDQPQHF.

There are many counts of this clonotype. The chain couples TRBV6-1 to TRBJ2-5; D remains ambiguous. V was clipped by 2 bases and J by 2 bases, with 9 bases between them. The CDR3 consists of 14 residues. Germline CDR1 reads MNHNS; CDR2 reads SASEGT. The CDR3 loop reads CASSEIGQQETQYF. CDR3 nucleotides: TGTGCCAGCAGTGAAATAGGGCAGCAAGAGACCCAGTACTTC.

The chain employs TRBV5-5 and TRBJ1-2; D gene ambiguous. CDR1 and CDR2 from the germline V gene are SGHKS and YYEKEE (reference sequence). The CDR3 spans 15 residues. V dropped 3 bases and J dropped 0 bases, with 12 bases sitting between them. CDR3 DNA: TGTGCCAGCAGCTCCACTTTTACAGCTAACTATGGCTACACCTTC. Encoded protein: CASSSTFTANYGYTF.

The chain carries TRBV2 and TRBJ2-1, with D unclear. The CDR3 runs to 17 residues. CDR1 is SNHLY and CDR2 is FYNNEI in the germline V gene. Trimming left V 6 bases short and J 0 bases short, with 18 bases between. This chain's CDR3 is CASSHGGTQSSYNEQFF. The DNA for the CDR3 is TGTGCCAGCAGCCACGGCGGCACCCAAAGCTCCTACAATGAGCAGTTCTTC. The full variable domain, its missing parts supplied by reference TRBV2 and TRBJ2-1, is EPEVTQTPSHQVTQMGQEVILRCVPISNHLYFYWYRQILGQKVEFLVSFYNNEISEKSEIFDDQFSVERPDGSNFTLKIRSTKLEDSAMYFCASSHGGTQSSYNEQFFGPGTRLTVL.

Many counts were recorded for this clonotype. CDR3 coding DNA: TGTGCCAGCGCTTCCGGACTAAACAGGGCCGGCTACAATGAGCAGTTCTTC. It encodes CASASGLNRAGYNEQFF. The rearrangement links TRBV2 to TRBJ2-1; D could derive from TRBD1 or TRBD2 (6 bases each). The CDR3 is made up of 17 amino acids. Germline V gene data show CDR1 as SNHLY and CDR2 as FYNNEI. The ends were cut back, 8 bases at V and 3 bases at J, with 23 bases in the middle.

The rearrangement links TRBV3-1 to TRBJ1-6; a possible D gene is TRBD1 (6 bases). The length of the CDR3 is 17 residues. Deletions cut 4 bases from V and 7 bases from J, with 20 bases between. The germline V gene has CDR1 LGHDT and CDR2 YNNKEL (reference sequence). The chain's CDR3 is CASSLGGFRGANSPLHF. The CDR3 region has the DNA TGTGCCAGCAGCCTCGGCGGCTTCAGGGGAGCGAATTCACCCCTCCACTTT.

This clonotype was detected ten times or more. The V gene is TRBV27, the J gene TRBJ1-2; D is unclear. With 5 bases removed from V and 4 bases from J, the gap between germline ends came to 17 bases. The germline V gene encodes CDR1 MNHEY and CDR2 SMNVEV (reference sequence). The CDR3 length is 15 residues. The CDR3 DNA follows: TGTGCCAGCAGTCTGAGGTCCACGTCGGTCTATGGCTACACCTTC. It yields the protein CASSLRSTSVYGYTF.

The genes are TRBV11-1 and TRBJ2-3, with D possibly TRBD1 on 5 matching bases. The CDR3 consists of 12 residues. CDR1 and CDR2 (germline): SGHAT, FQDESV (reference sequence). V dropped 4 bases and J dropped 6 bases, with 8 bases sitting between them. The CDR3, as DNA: TGTGCCAGCAGCTCAAACAGGGATACGCAGTATTTT. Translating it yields CASSSNRDTQYF.

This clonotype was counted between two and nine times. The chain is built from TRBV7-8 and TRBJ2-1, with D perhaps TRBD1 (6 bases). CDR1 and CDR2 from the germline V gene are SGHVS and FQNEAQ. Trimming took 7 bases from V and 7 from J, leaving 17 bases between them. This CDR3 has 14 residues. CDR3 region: CASIISGTWNEQFF. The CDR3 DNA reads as TGTGCCAGCATCATCTCCGGGACATGGAATGAGCAGTTCTTC.